Shown below are 17 T cell receptor beta chains from a single sample sequenced in a study of T cell responses to AZD1222 COVID-19 vaccine. Sequencing was performed with immunoSEQ multiplex PCR; in TCRdb, only in-frame clones are kept and a portion is missing. The data hold around 200,000 clones, with approximately 86% observed a single time. The sample consisted of peripheral blood, taken on day 0 of AZD1222 vaccination. The receptor source for this set is an adult in good health.

This sequence joins TRBV23-1 and TRBJ1-5; the D is unclear. TRBV23-1 belongs to the ORF category, with a function that is uncertain. This CDR3 has 16 amino acids. V was shortened by 3 bases and J by 6 bases, with 18 bases between the two germline ends. In DNA form, the CDR3 reads TGCGCCAGCAGTCACCCCTGGAGGGTGGGTATTCAGCCCCAGCATTTT. It translates to CASSHPWRVGIQPQHF.

This sequence joins TRBV3-1 (or the pseudogene TRBV3-2) and TRBJ2-5; TRBD1 is a possible D gene (6 bases). Deletions cut 9 bases from V and 0 bases from J, with 17 bases between. CDR3 length: 15 amino acids. The V gene's germline CDR1 is LGHDT and CDR2 YNNKEL (reference sequence). For the CDR3, the DNA is TGTGCCAGGGAGTGGGCAGGGGATTACCAAGAGACCCAGTACTTC. As protein: CAREWAGDYQETQYF.

The chain joins TRBV9 to TRBJ1-5; D possibly corresponds to TRBD1 (6 bases). Per the germline V gene, CDR1 is SGDLS and CDR2 is YYNGEE. Between the trimmed V and J ends, which lost 0 bases and 9 bases, there was a span of 7 bases. This CDR3 region has 12 residues. CDR3 coding DNA: TGTGCCAGCAGCGTAGGCAGGGGGCCCCAGCATTTT. This sequence encodes CASSVGRGPQHF.

This clone occurred once. The chain employs TRBV7-9 and TRBJ1-1; no firm D call. The CDR3 consists of 15 residues. Trimming pared 1 base from V and 7 bases from J, leaving 16 bases between. Germline V CDR1 and CDR2: SEHNR, FQNEAQ (reference sequence). The CDR3 nucleotides read TGTGCCAGCAGCTTAGGCCCCCCAGTAGAGAATGAAGCTTTCTTT. It encodes CASSLGPPVENEAFF.

The rearrangement uses TRBV3-1 (or the pseudogene TRBV3-2) and TRBJ1-2, with no clear D. The CDR3 extends over 13 amino acids. Germline V gives CDR1 LGHDT, CDR2 YNNKEL (reference sequence). The ends were cut back, 0 bases at V and 3 bases at J, with 5 bases in the middle. This CDR3 reads CASSQEPDYGYTF. CDR3 sequence (DNA): TGTGCCAGCAGCCAAGAGCCGGACTATGGCTACACCTTC.

The chain employs TRBV29-1 and TRBJ1-1, with a weak D call TRBD1 (6 bases). In germline, CDR1 is SQVTM, CDR2 ANQGSEA. The ends were cut back, 2 bases at V and 5 bases at J, with 9 bases in the middle. The CDR3 runs 12 residues. CDR3 amino acids: CSVESGATEAFF. Here the CDR3 DNA reads TGCAGCGTTGAATCAGGGGCAACTGAAGCTTTCTTT.

This rearrangement joins TRBV4-1 to TRBJ2-3; 11 positions match TRBD2. CDR3 length equals 18 residues. Germline-derived CDR1 and CDR2 are MGHRA and YSYEKL. The V and J ends lost 3 bases and 2 bases, in that order; junction bases with no gene match: 10. The CDR3 protein is CASSQLNLLAGATDTQYF. For the CDR3, the DNA is TGCGCCAGCAGCCAGTTGAACTTACTAGCGGGGGCCACAGATACGCAGTATTTT.

The genes are TRBV5-1 and TRBJ2-2; 10 positions match TRBD1. This CDR3 region has 14 residues. In germline, CDR1 is SGHRS, CDR2 YFSETQ. Germline trimming cut 3 bases from V and 5 bases from J; bases unmatched to any gene: 1. The CDR3 region is CASSWGQGTGELFF. CDR3 DNA: TGCGCCAGCAGCTGGGGACAGGGGACCGGGGAGCTGTTTTTT.

The chain couples TRBV6-5 to TRBJ2-1, with a weak D call TRBD2 (6 bases). The CDR3 has 15 amino acids. CDR1 is MNHEY and CDR2 is SVGAGI in the germline V gene. Trimming shortened V by 6 bases and J by 6 bases, and 18 bases separated the two germline ends. The CDR3 reads CASSQGLLQGNEQFF. The DNA of the CDR3 is TGTGCCAGCAGCCAGGGACTTCTCCAGGGCAATGAGCAGTTCTTC.

The gene calls are TRBV14 and TRBJ2-1; D remains ambiguous. Germline V lookup: CDR1 SGHDN, CDR2 FVKESK. Trimming removed 4 bases at V and 12 bases at J, with 10 bases between. The CDR3 runs to 11 residues. The CDR3 sequence is CASSPDRVQFF. In nucleotides, the CDR3 is TGTGCCAGCAGCCCTGATAGGGTGCAGTTCTTC.

The chain carries TRBV27 and TRBJ1-5, with 7 bases lining up with TRBD1. There are 17 residues in the CDR3. The junction had 10 bases not matched to a gene; V was cut back by 1 base and J by 4 bases. Germline V gives CDR1 MNHEY, CDR2 SMNVEV (reference sequence). The CDR3 reads CASSLLAGGLGNQPQHF. CDR3 DNA: TGTGCCAGCAGTTTATTGGCAGGGGGATTAGGTAATCAGCCCCAGCATTTT.

The sample holds one count of this clone. The chain uses TRBV10-3 and TRBJ2-7; TRBD2 is a possible D gene (7 bases). Germline V gene data show CDR1 as ENHRY and CDR2 as SYGVKD. Trimming took 6 bases from V and 4 from J, leaving 10 bases between them. CDR3 length: 12 amino acids. This CDR3 is CAIRQGGYEQYF. In DNA, the CDR3 is TGTGCCATCAGACAGGGAGGGTACGAGCAGTACTTC.

This clone was seen only once. The same CDR3 is also encoded by other DNA sequences in this sample. The rearrangement uses TRBV20-1 and TRBJ1-5, with D unclear. Trimming took 6 bases from V and 7 from J, leaving 16 bases between them. From germline, CDR1 is DFQATT and CDR2 SNEGSKA (reference sequence). The CDR3 extends over 13 amino acids. CDR3 residues: CSASGLRGQPQHF. Here the CDR3 DNA reads TGCAGTGCCAGTGGTCTCCGCGGCCAGCCCCAGCATTTT.

V and J are TRBV4-3 and TRBJ1-1; D might be TRBD1 (5 bases). The CDR3 is 17 residues long. Germline lookup yields CDR1 LGHNA and CDR2 YSLEER. V was trimmed by 0 bases and J by 5 bases, leaving 19 bases between them. The CDR3 sequence is CASSQDRATVGETEAFF. Written as DNA, the CDR3 is TGCGCCAGCAGCCAAGATCGGGCGACGGTGGGGGAGACTGAAGCTTTCTTT.

This chain links TRBV7-2 with TRBJ1-1, with D unresolved. The germline gives CDR1 SGHTA, CDR2 FQGNSA. This CDR3 is built from 16 residues. The V end lost 0 bases, the J end lost 1 base, and 12 bases lay between the germline ends. CDR3 region: CASSLALWGSNTEAFF. As DNA, the CDR3 is TGTGCCAGCAGCTTAGCCCTCTGGGGATCGAACACTGAAGCTTTCTTT.

In its sample, this clone was seen a few times. This rearrangement joins TRBV27 to TRBJ2-5; D gene unclear. Germline CDR1 is MNHEY and CDR2 is SMNVEV (reference sequence). There are 13 residues in the CDR3. V lost 6 bases to trimming and J lost 6 bases, with 14 bases between them. CDR3 region: CASSQQSVKTQYF. The CDR3 DNA is TGTGCCAGCAGCCAACAAAGCGTAAAGACCCAGTACTTC.

The J gene is TRBJ1-5, the V gene TRBV7-9; 9 positions match TRBD1. The germline gives CDR1 SEHNR, CDR2 FQNEAQ (reference sequence). Unmatched junction bases numbered 5, after V lost 4 bases and J lost 4 bases. The CDR3 has 15 amino acids. CDR3: CASSSDRGKNQPQHF. In DNA, the CDR3 is TGTGCCAGCAGCTCAGACAGGGGGAAGAATCAGCCCCAGCATTTT. Looking up the rest from reference TRBV7-9 and TRBJ1-5 gives the full variable domain: DTGVSQNPRHKITKRGQNVTFRCDPISEHNRLYWYRQTLGQGPEFLTYFQNEAQLEKSRLLSDRFSAERPKGSFSTLEIQRTEQGDSAMYLCASSSDRGKNQPQHFGDGTRLSIL.